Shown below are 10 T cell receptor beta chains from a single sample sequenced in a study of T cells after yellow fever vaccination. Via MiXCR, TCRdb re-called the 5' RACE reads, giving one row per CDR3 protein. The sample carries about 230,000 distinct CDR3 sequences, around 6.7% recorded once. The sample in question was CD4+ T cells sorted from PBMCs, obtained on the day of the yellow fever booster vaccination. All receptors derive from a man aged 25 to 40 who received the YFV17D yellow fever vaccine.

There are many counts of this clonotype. This chain's CDR3 is CASSRLYTYEQYF. In DNA form, the CDR3 reads TGTGCCAGCAGTCGGCTTTATACCTACGAGCAGTACTTC. This rearrangement joins TRBV27 to TRBJ2-7; no clear D. V was shortened by 5 bases and J by 2 bases, with 10 bases between the two germline ends. The CDR3 runs to 13 residues. Germline lookup yields CDR1 MNHEY and CDR2 SMNVEV (reference sequence).

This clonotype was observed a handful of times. The CDR3 protein is CASSLSTGSDTQYF. CDR3 coding DNA: TGTGCCAGCAGTTTATCCACAGGGTCAGATACGCAGTATTTT. The chain is built from TRBV28 and TRBJ2-3, with D possibly matching TRBD1 (6 bases). Germline-derived CDR1 and CDR2 are MDHEN and SYDVKM. This CDR3 has 14 amino acids. V shed 1 base and J shed 4 bases, with 9 bases lying between them.

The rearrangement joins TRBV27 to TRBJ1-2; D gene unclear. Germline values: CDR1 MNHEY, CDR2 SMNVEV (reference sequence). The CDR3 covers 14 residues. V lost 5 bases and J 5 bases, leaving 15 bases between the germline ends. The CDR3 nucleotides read TGTGCCAGCAGTGCCCTGTCACAGAGTTATGGCTACACCTTC. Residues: CASSALSQSYGYTF.

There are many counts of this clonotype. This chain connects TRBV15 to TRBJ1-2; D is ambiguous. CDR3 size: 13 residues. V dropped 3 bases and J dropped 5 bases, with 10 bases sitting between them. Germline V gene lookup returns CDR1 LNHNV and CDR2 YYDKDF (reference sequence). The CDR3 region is CATSSTSLYGYTF. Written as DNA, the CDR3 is TGTGCCACCAGCAGTACCTCCCTTTATGGCTACACCTTC.

This chain's CDR3 is CASSLLGTVNIQYF. CDR3 bases: TGTGCCAGCAGCTTGCTGGGGACAGTCAACATTCAGTACTTC. This chain connects TRBV5-5 to TRBJ2-4, with 7 bases aligning to TRBD1. CDR3 size: 14 residues. Per the germline V gene, CDR1 is SGHKS and CDR2 is YYEKEE (reference sequence). The V gene end was trimmed by 1 base and the J gene end by 7 bases; junction bases not matched to a gene: 5.

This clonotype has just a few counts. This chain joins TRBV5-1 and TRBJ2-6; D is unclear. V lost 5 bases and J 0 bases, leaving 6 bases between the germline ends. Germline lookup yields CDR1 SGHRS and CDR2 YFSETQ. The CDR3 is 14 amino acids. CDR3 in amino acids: CASSTRSGANVLTF. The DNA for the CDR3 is TGCGCCAGCAGTACCCGCTCTGGGGCCAACGTCCTGACTTTC.

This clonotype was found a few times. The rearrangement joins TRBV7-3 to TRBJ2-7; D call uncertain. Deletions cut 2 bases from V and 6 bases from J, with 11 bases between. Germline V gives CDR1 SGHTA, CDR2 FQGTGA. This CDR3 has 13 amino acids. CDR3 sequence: CASSLSGVREQYF. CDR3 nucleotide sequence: TGTGCCAGCAGCTTATCTGGGGTTCGCGAGCAGTACTTC.

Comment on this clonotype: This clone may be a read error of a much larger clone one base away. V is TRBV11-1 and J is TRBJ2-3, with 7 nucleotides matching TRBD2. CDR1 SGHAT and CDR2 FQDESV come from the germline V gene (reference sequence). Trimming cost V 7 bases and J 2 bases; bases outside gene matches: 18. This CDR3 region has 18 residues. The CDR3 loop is CASIFGTIFGRSTDTQYF. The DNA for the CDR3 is TGTGCCAGCATCTTCGGGACGATCTTCGGGAGGTCCACAGATACGCAGTATTTT. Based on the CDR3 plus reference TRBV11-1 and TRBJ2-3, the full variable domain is EAEVAQSPRYKITEKSQAVAFWCDPISGHATLYWYRQILGQGPELLVQFQDESVVDDSQLPKDRFSAERLKGVDSTLKIQPAELGDSAMYLCASIFGTIFGRSTDTQYFGPGTRLTVL.

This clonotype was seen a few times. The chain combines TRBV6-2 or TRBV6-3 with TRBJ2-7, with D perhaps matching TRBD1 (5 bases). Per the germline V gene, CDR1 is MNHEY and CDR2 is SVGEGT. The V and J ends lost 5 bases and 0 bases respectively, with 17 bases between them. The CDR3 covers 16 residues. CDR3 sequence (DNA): TGTGCCAGCAGTAAAGGGTACGGACACAGCTCCTACGAGCAGTACTTC. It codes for CASSKGYGHSSYEQYF.

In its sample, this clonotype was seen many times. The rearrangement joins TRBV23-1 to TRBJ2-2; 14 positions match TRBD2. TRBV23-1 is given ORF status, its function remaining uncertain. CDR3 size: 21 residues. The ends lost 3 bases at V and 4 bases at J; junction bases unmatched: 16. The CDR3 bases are TGCGCCAGCAGTCAGGCGGCCCCGGGACTAGCGGGAGAAAGTTTCACCGGGGAGCTGTTTTTT. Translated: CASSQAAPGLAGESFTGELFF.